This is a list of T cell receptor beta chains from one sample in a study of blood T cell repertoires in COVID-19. Assay: immunoSEQ multiplex PCR; the TCRdb copy retains only in-frame clones and omits some. The sample carries 90,000 to 100,000 clones, 72% recorded once. Sequencing input: peripheral blood. These receptors were taken from an older woman in a cohort sampled during active or convalescent COVID-19. Both conserved end residues are part of each CDR3.

>TRBV6-1|TRBJ1-3
CASSDRDRARVRGNTIYF
>TRBV16|TRBJ2-7
CASSQTNRGFYEQYF
>TRBV18|TRBJ2-7
CASSSGGRVDEQYF
>TRBV19|TRBJ2-1
CASSKGQGLYNEQFF
>TRBV5-1|TRBJ2-3
CASSLGSGGAGGTDTQYF
>TRBV5-1|TRBJ1-1
CASSFTGGSTEAFF
>TRBV30|TRBJ1-2
CAWSVFVAGHGYTF
>TRBV11-1|TRBJ2-5
CASSRGTGYQETQYF
>TRBV24-1|TRBJ2-5
CATSDNGPTETQYF
>TRBV5-6|TRBJ2-7
CASSLEGVRRSYEQYF
>TRBV11-2|TRBJ1-1
CASSITKSGITEAFF
>TRBV19|TRBJ1-5
CASSLLDRDNQPQHF
>TRBV2|TRBJ2-5
CASSEWTSGGAYETQYF
>TRBV9|TRBJ2-7
CASSPRADAGYEQYF
>TRBV6-2/TRBV6-3|TRBJ2-3
CASSYGGMADTQYF
>TRBV5-4|TRBJ2-3
CASSLIGSGGAGGTDTQYF
>TRBV5-1|TRBJ2-7
CASSKGDSSYEQYF
>TRBV12-3/TRBV12-4|TRBJ1-1
CASSFNSEAEAFF
>TRBV5-1|TRBJ1-1
CASSSQGLNTEAFF
>TRBV11-2|TRBJ1-2
CASSLDQRQGSVYTF
>TRBV5-1|TRBJ1-2
CASSLSGQTYGYTF
>TRBV19|TRBJ2-7
CARTFREAMCSEQYF
>TRBV7-2|TRBJ2-3
CASSLDYGGTDTQYF
>TRBV4-2|TRBJ2-1
CASSQDWSGGPYNEQFF
>TRBV7-9|TRBJ2-2
CASSSQGPGELFF
>TRBV3-1/TRBV3-2|TRBJ1-1
CASSQGLFEPKSEAFF
>TRBV18|TRBJ1-3
CASSPYSGNTIYF
>TRBV6-5|TRBJ1-1
CASRRFMNTEAFF
>TRBV9|TRBJ1-6
CASSVYDVQPGSPLHF
>TRBV19|TRBJ2-3
CASSFEGTSTDTQYF
>TRBV6-5|TRBJ2-2
CASSYSASGSTGELFF
>TRBV5-1|TRBJ1-2
CASSPYETEVYGYTF
>TRBV11-3|TRBJ2-1
CASSWDTYNEQFF
>TRBV7-3|TRBJ2-3
CASSLNPRRADTQYF
>TRBV4-3|TRBJ2-2
CASSQAASGGGRTGELFF
>TRBV4-2|TRBJ2-1
CASSQDVGEQGSEQFF
>TRBV7-2|TRBJ1-2
CASSAIALTGGYTF
>TRBV4-3|TRBJ2-3
CASSQPGQGTDTQYF
>TRBV27|TRBJ2-5
CASSFGRTPYQETQYF
>TRBV5-6|TRBJ1-2
CASSLVGGGYGYTF
>TRBV3-1/TRBV3-2|TRBJ2-3
CASSPTDRARTDTQYF
>TRBV4-3|TRBJ1-1
CASSLGQDTEAFF
>TRBV3-1/TRBV3-2|TRBJ1-5
CASSQGRGPGQPQHF
>TRBV27|TRBJ2-2
CASSFGTGENTGELFF
>TRBV7-2|TRBJ1-4
CASSFVGTGEKLFF
>TRBV19|TRBJ2-3
CASSPPTGAYTDTQYF